The 9 T cell receptor beta chains presented below share a single source sample, sequenced in a study of blood T cell repertoires in COVID-19. The method was immunoSEQ multiplex PCR; TCRdb's version includes in-frame clones alone and lacks a portion of them. The sample yields approximately 200,000 clones, about 80% seen once. Sequencing was done on a sample of peripheral blood. The receptors derive from a human donor with acute or convalescent COVID-19. The donor label of this sample is uncertain.

The V and J genes are TRBV4-1 and TRBJ1-1; D is possibly TRBD1 (5 bases). V was shortened by 2 bases and J by 1 base, with 14 bases between the two germline ends. The CDR3 contains 16 residues. Germline V gene lookup returns CDR1 MGHRA and CDR2 YSYEKL. CDR3 nucleotide sequence: TGCGCCAGCAGCCAACCCCCCAGGGTATCGAACACTGAAGCTTTCTTT. This sequence encodes CASSQPPRVSNTEAFF.

This clone has a handful of counts. The chain joins TRBV19 to TRBJ1-2; D ambiguous. Trimming cost V 4 bases and J 7 bases, with 13 bases left between them. This CDR3 comprises 13 residues. Germline CDR1 is LNHDA and CDR2 is SQIVND (reference sequence). The CDR3 region has the DNA TGTGCCAGTAGTACTACCTATTCAGGTGGCTACACCTTC. Protein: CASSTTYSGGYTF.

The V call is TRBV7-3, the J call TRBJ1-1; D remains unclear. Germline assignment: CDR1 SGHTA and CDR2 FQGTGA. The V end lost 3 bases, the J end lost 3 bases, and 8 bases lay between the germline ends. This CDR3 has 13 amino acids. The CDR3 DNA sequence: TGTGCCAGCAGCTTTTACGGGGACACTGAAGCTTTCTTT. Amino acids: CASSFYGDTEAFF.

In the case of this clone: The same CDR3 is also encoded by other DNA sequences in this sample. The J gene is TRBJ2-7, the V gene TRBV19, with D possibly TRBD1 on 6 matching bases. V was clipped by 2 bases and J by 2 bases, with 10 bases between them. Germline V gene data show CDR1 as LNHDA and CDR2 as SQIVND (reference sequence). CDR3 size: 14 residues. The CDR3, as DNA: TGTGCCAGTAGTATACGAGGGGGAACCTACGAGCAGTACTTC. Protein sequence: CASSIRGGTYEQYF. The full variable domain, in which reference TRBV19 and TRBJ2-7 provide the parts outside the CDR3, is DGGITQSPKYLFRKEGQNVTLSCEQNLNHDAMYWYRQDPGQGLRLIYYSQIVNDFQKGDIAEGYSVSREKKESFPLTVTSAQKNPTAFYLCASSIRGGTYEQYFGPGTRLTVT.

The chain carries TRBV9 and TRBJ1-3, with D perhaps matching TRBD1 (6 bases). Germline lookup yields CDR1 SGDLS and CDR2 YYNGEE. The CDR3 has 15 amino acids. V dropped 1 base and J dropped 0 bases, with 8 bases sitting between them. The CDR3 DNA sequence: TGTGCCAGCAGCGTACAGGGGAGCTCTGGAAACACCATATATTTT. Its translation: CASSVQGSSGNTIYF.

The chain couples TRBV5-4 to TRBJ1-2; the D is unclear. The CDR3 runs to 14 residues. V lost 6 bases and J lost 1, with 13 bases in between. Per germline, CDR1 SGHNT and CDR2 YYREEE (reference sequence). The CDR3 DNA is TGTGCCAGCACCTCGGAGGCCTATAACTATGGCTACACCTTC. Encoded protein: CASTSEAYNYGYTF. Filled out from reference TRBV5-4 and TRBJ1-2, the complete variable domain reads ETGVTQSPTHLIKTRGQQVTLRCSSQSGHNTVSWYQQALGQGPQFIFQYYREEENGRGNFPPRFSGLQFPNYSSELNVNALELDDSALYLCASTSEAYNYGYTFGSGTRLTVV.

The chain employs TRBV3-1 (or the pseudogene TRBV3-2) and TRBJ1-6; D remains unclear. The length of the CDR3 is 13 residues. Germline V gene sequence: CDR1 LGHDT, CDR2 YNNKEL (reference sequence). Trimming stripped 2 bases from V and 5 bases from J, with 4 bases between. CDR3 in amino acids: CASSQSNNSPLHF. The DNA for the CDR3 is TGTGCCAGCAGCCAAAGCAATAATTCACCCCTCCACTTT.

In its sample, this clone was seen a few times. V and J are TRBV18 and TRBJ1-4; 12 bases map to TRBD1. This CDR3 is 16 amino acids long. Germline V lookup: CDR1 KGHSH, CDR2 LQKENI. The V gene end was trimmed by 2 bases and the J gene end by 6 bases; junction bases not matched to a gene: 4. Here the CDR3 reads CASSPGTGGGYEKLFF. As DNA, the CDR3 is TGTGCCAGCTCACCAGGGACAGGGGGCGGCTATGAAAAACTGTTTTTT.

The rearrangement uses TRBV6-5 and TRBJ2-1, with 8 bases aligning to TRBD1. The trim removed 5 bases at V and 2 bases at J, leaving 5 bases unmatched. The CDR3 totals 15 residues. The germline V gene encodes CDR1 MNHEY and CDR2 SVGAGI. The CDR3 protein is CASSQSGGPYNEQFF. The CDR3 nucleotides are TGTGCCAGCAGTCAGTCAGGGGGCCCCTACAATGAGCAGTTCTTC.